The 26 T cell receptor beta chains given below trace back to one sample, sequenced in a study of T cell changes during pregnancy in multiple sclerosis. The method was immunoSEQ multiplex PCR; TCRdb's version includes in-frame clones alone and lacks a portion of them. The profile shows fewer than 50,000 clones, under 95% of them singletons. The sequencing used CD8+ T cells from peripheral blood mononuclear cells, collected in the third trimester of pregnancy. These TCRs come from a female donor with multiple sclerosis, enrolled in a pregnancy study.

This chain uses TRBV6-5 with TRBJ2-2; possible D gene TRBD2, 6 bases. Germline CDR1 and CDR2: MNHEY and SVGAGI. V was clipped by 6 bases and J by 7 bases, with 12 bases between them. There are 13 residues in the CDR3. CDR3 nucleotides: TGTGCCAGCAGCTCTGACGGGGGCGGGGAGCTGTTTTTT. The encoded protein is CASSSDGGGELFF.

The chain employs TRBV4-3 and TRBJ1-3; TRBD1 agrees at 10 bases. V trimming: 2 bases; J trimming: 2 bases; junction bases outside the gene matches: 21. CDR1 LGHNA and CDR2 YSLEER come from the germline V gene. CDR3 length: 22 residues. DNA of the CDR3: TGCGCCAGCAGCCAACGAATTCTGACCGGGACAGGGGTTGTTTCAACTGGAAACACCATATATTTT. This gives the protein CASSQRILTGTGVVSTGNTIYF.

The CDR3 DNA sequence: TGTGCCAGCAGCACAAATACAGGGAGCCCCTACGAGCAGTACTTC. Translation: CASSTNTGSPYEQYF. V gene TRBV7-9 combines with J gene TRBJ2-7, with D possibly TRBD1 on 6 matching bases. CDR3 length: 15 residues. Germline V gene sequence: CDR1 SEHNR, CDR2 FQNEAQ (reference sequence). The V and J ends lost 5 bases and 2 bases respectively, with 16 bases between them.

V and J are TRBV7-9 and TRBJ2-7, with 10 positions matching TRBD2. CDR1 is SEHNR and CDR2 is FQNEAQ in the germline V gene (reference sequence). The CDR3 is 15 residues long. V lost 5 bases, J lost 3 bases, and 7 bases stayed unmatched. The CDR3 coding sequence is TGTGCCAGCAGCCCAAGACTAGCGGGCGACTACGAGCAGTACTTC. Its translation is CASSPRLAGDYEQYF.

The rearrangement joins TRBV5-1 to TRBJ2-7, with TRBD2 identical over 10 bases. The J segment lost 6 bases and the V segment lost 0 bases, leaving 6 bases of the junction unmatched. Germline CDR1 and CDR2: SGHRS and YFSETQ. The CDR3 loop spans 15 amino acids. The DNA for the CDR3 is TGCGCCAGCAGCTTGGCCCCTAGCGGGAGTGGCGAGCAGTACTTC. Encoded protein: CASSLAPSGSGEQYF.

The chain is built from TRBV6-5 and TRBJ2-7; 7 positions match TRBD2. This CDR3 has 14 amino acids. Unmatched junction bases numbered 7, after V lost 6 bases and J lost 2 bases. The germline gives CDR1 MNHEY, CDR2 SVGAGI. The CDR3 spells CASSLASGAYEQYF. The CDR3 nucleotides read TGTGCCAGCAGCCTAGCTAGCGGAGCCTACGAGCAGTACTTC.

This clone was counted a single time. The chain joins TRBV6-5 to TRBJ2-7; 8 nucleotides match TRBD2. Germline loops: CDR1 MNHEY, CDR2 SVGAGI. CDR3 length: 13 amino acids. After removal of 3 bases from V and 6 bases from J, the junction contained 4 bases not matched to a gene. This chain's CDR3 is CASSYVAGREQYF. CDR3 sequence (DNA): TGTGCCAGCAGTTATGTAGCGGGACGCGAGCAGTACTTC.

This sequence joins TRBV27 and TRBJ1-2, with D unresolved. This CDR3 is 13 amino acids long. Germline V lookup: CDR1 MNHEY, CDR2 SMNVEV (reference sequence). The V end lost 8 bases, the J end lost 5 bases, and 15 bases lay between the germline ends. As DNA, the CDR3 is TGTGCCAGCGCCGACGGACTTACGTATGGCTACACCTTC. It codes for CASADGLTYGYTF.

The V gene is TRBV11-2, the J gene TRBJ2-7; the match to TRBD1 covers 10 bases. V was pared by 3 bases and J by 2 bases, with 1 base of the junction left unmatched. The V gene's germline CDR1 is SGHAT and CDR2 FQNNGV. The CDR3 extends over 14 amino acids. CDR3 in amino acids: CASSLGTGAYEQYF. For the CDR3, the DNA is TGTGCCAGCAGCTTGGGGACAGGGGCCTACGAGCAGTACTTC.

The chain has TRBV11-2 and TRBJ2-5; 9 bases are shared with TRBD2. Unmatched junction bases numbered 7, after V lost 2 bases and J lost 3 bases. CDR3 length equals 16 residues. The germline V gene has CDR1 SGHAT and CDR2 FQNNGV. CDR3 residues: CASSLSPSGAKETQYF. The CDR3 DNA follows: TGTGCCAGCAGCTTATCACCTAGCGGGGCAAAAGAGACCCAGTACTTC.

V is TRBV19 and J is TRBJ2-7, with D unresolved. Per germline, CDR1 LNHDA and CDR2 SQIVND (reference sequence). This CDR3 spans 14 amino acids. V lost 4 bases and J 6 bases, leaving 16 bases between the germline ends. CDR3 protein: CASSTWRWPIEQYF. CDR3 nucleotide sequence: TGTGCCAGTAGTACCTGGCGGTGGCCAATCGAGCAGTACTTC.

This clone was observed a single time. V is TRBV20-1 and J is TRBJ2-4; TRBD2 matches 8 bases. This CDR3 region has 11 residues. Per germline, CDR1 DFQATT and CDR2 SNEGSKA (reference sequence). V shed 0 bases and J 16 bases; nucleotides not matched to a gene: 5. The CDR3 DNA reads as TGCAGTGCTAGAGATTTCAGCGGGAGCTACTTC. This gives the protein CSARDFSGSYF.

This chain connects TRBV11-2 to TRBJ2-7, with D maybe TRBD2 (6 bases). Germline values: CDR1 SGHAT, CDR2 FQNNGV. The V gene lost 0 bases and the J gene lost 2 bases, with 14 bases spanning the gap. The CDR3 totals 16 residues. The CDR3 bases are TGTGCCAGCAGCTTAGATTCCTCTCCGGGAGCCTACGAGCAGTACTTC. The encoded protein is CASSLDSSPGAYEQYF.

V usage is TRBV27 and J usage is TRBJ2-1; D call uncertain. Trimming stripped 5 bases from V and 6 bases from J, with 5 bases between. CDR1 MNHEY and CDR2 SMNVEV come from the germline V gene (reference sequence). The CDR3 extends over 11 amino acids. The CDR3 DNA reads as TGTGCCAGCAGTCTCGGCAATGAGCAGTTCTTC. Translation: CASSLGNEQFF.

This chain uses TRBV11-3 with TRBJ2-7; 7 positions match TRBD2. This CDR3 comprises 13 residues. CDR1 and CDR2 (germline): SGHNT, YENEEA. J gave up 2 bases and V 6 bases, and 4 bases lay outside the gene matches. The CDR3 here is CASSRGGPYEQYF. CDR3 bases: TGTGCCAGCAGTAGGGGAGGGCCCTACGAGCAGTACTTC.

The DNA for the CDR3 is TGTGCCAGCAGCGGGACAGACTCCTACGAGCAGTACTTC. Protein sequence: CASSGTDSYEQYF. V gene TRBV7-9 combines with J gene TRBJ2-7, with TRBD1 matching over 7 bases. CDR3 length equals 13 residues. V shed 5 bases and J 0 bases; nucleotides not matched to a gene: 1. CDR1 and CDR2 (germline): SEHNR, FQNEAQ (reference sequence).

CDR3: CASSFSGDTQYF. The CDR3 coding sequence is TGTGCCAGCAGTTTTTCAGGAGATACGCAGTATTTT. V usage is TRBV28 and J usage is TRBJ2-3, with D hard to call. The CDR3 length is 12 residues. V lost 3 bases and J 5 bases, leaving 6 bases between the germline ends. CDR1 is MDHEN and CDR2 is SYDVKM in the germline V gene.

On this clone itself: Other DNA sequences in this specimen translate into the identical CDR3. This chain links TRBV25-1 with TRBJ2-5; D is ambiguous. The CDR3 totals 10 residues. The germline CDR1 and CDR2 sequences are MGHDK and SYGVNS. The V end was cut by 8 bases, the J end by 5 bases, with 6 bases between. CDR3 protein: CASGGETQYF. CDR3 bases: TGTGCCAGCGGCGGCGAGACCCAGTACTTC.

This clone has a single count. This chain connects TRBV7-3 to TRBJ2-2; D is unresolved. The V end lost 5 bases, the J end lost 3 bases, and 10 bases lay between the germline ends. CDR3 length: 14 amino acids. Germline-derived CDR1 and CDR2 are SGHTA and FQGTGA. Written as DNA, the CDR3 is TGTGCCAGCAGCGTAATGGCGGACACCGGGGAGCTGTTTTTT. Translating gives CASSVMADTGELFF. The full variable domain, rest sourced from reference TRBV7-3 and TRBJ2-2, is GAGVSQTPSNKVTEKGKYVELRCDPISGHTALYWYRQSLGQGPEFLIYFQGTGAADDSGLPNDRFFAVRPEGSVSTLKIQRTERGDSAVYLCASSVMADTGELFFGEGSRLTVL.

V usage is TRBV5-5 and J usage is TRBJ1-2, with D perhaps TRBD1 (5 bases). Trimming shortened V by 3 bases and J by 8 bases, and 17 bases separated the two germline ends. Germline loops: CDR1 SGHKS, CDR2 YYEKEE (reference sequence). This CDR3 region has 14 residues. CDR3 protein: CASSWLEGAGGYTF. CDR3 sequence (DNA): TGTGCCAGCAGCTGGTTGGAAGGGGCTGGGGGCTACACCTTC.

This chain joins TRBV2 and TRBJ2-7, with 9 bases aligning to TRBD2. Per the germline V gene, CDR1 is SNHLY and CDR2 is FYNNEI. J was trimmed by 6 bases and V by 6 bases; bases with no gene match: 3. The CDR3 covers 12 residues. The DNA of the CDR3 is TGTGCCAGCAGGGGACTAGCCGGCGAGCAGTACTTC. Translated, it gives CASRGLAGEQYF.

This clone appeared once. The CDR3 reads CASSQDWRGSGNTIYF. Written as DNA, the CDR3 is TGCGCCAGCAGCCAAGATTGGCGGGGCTCTGGAAACACCATATATTTT. The V call is TRBV4-3, the J call TRBJ1-3; D is ambiguous. The germline CDR1 and CDR2 sequences are LGHNA and YSLEER. The ends were cut back, 0 bases at V and 0 bases at J, with 9 bases in the middle. This CDR3 is 16 amino acids long.

V usage is TRBV7-6 and J usage is TRBJ2-7; 7 nucleotides match TRBD2. The CDR3 extends over 16 amino acids. Trimming removed 4 bases from V and 3 bases from J; junction bases left unmatched: 12. CDR1 is SGHVS, CDR2 FNYEAQ, per germline. CDR3 bases: TGTGCCAGCAGCTCAGGTCTGCGGGAGAGCGGCTACGAGCAGTACTTC. It yields the protein CASSSGLRESGYEQYF.

As to this clone: At the DNA level, this CDR3 is encoded by other sequences in the same sample as well. V and J are TRBV4-1 and TRBJ2-7; possibly TRBD2 for D (5 bases). The V and J ends lost 4 bases and 0 bases respectively, with 13 bases between them. CDR1 MGHRA and CDR2 YSYEKL come from the germline V gene. The CDR3 covers 15 residues. In DNA form, the CDR3 reads TGCGCCAGCAGCCTCGACGGTGGGAGCTCCTACGAGCAGTACTTC. Protein product: CASSLDGGSSYEQYF.

This chain links TRBV4-1 with TRBJ1-1; possibly TRBD1 for D (5 bases). V lost 2 bases to trimming and J lost 1 base, with 8 bases between them. CDR1 MGHRA and CDR2 YSYEKL come from the germline V gene. This CDR3 comprises 14 residues. In DNA, the CDR3 is TGCGCCAGCAGCCAAAAAACAGGGAACACTGAAGCTTTCTTT. Translated: CASSQKTGNTEAFF.

This chain joins TRBV5-1 and TRBJ2-3; D might be TRBD2 (6 bases). Trimming removed 5 bases from V and 0 bases from J, with 13 bases in between. Looked up from germline, CDR1 is SGHRS and CDR2 is YFSETQ. CDR3 size: 15 residues. CDR3 nucleotides: TGCGCCAGCAGGGACTACGGGTCTAGCACAGATACGCAGTATTTT. Translation: CASRDYGSSTDTQYF.